The clone carrying this TCR beta chain has a count of ten or more. RNA transcripts provided the source from which TCR beta CDR3 regions were amplified. In the first-round RT-PCR of the TCR CDR3, the HTBI primer set was used. Each CDR3 protein is one row after TCRdb ran MiXCR on the multiplex PCR reads. The table shows over 700,000 distinct CDR3 sequences, with over 35% occurring only once. This record comes from a study of T cells in Graves' hyperthyroidism and ophthalmopathy. Trimming stripped 5 bases from V and 1 base from J, with 12 bases between. Looked up from germline, CDR1 is SGHVS and CDR2 is FQNEAQ. This CDR3 contains 15 residues.

This receptor was identified in a man younger than 35 with Graves' hyperthyroidism. The sequencing sample was made of blood. The J gene is TRBJ1-5, the V gene TRBV7-8, with D perhaps matching TRBD1 (6 bases). This CDR3 reads CASSPNRVSNQPQHF. The CDR3 DNA sequence: TGTGCCAGCAGCCCCAACAGGGTGAGCAATCAGCCCCAGCATTTT.